The rows below give T cell receptor beta chains drawn from one sample of a study of control samples from healthy donors and cancer patients. This table comes from immunoSEQ multiplex PCR, and its TCRdb copy is limited to in-frame clones, with some not included. Seen here are 150,000 or so clones, 90% to 95% observed once, and the top ten hold approximately 15%. The sequenced sample was PBMCs. These receptors were taken from a man between 60 and 75 years old with colorectal cancer. The conserved cysteine and the conserved F or W are not part of the CDR3 here. Each record gives: V gene, CDR3 protein.

v_gene: TRBV21-1; CDR3aa: ASSNGSFRVAGVLYEQY
v_gene: TRBV6-2/TRBV6-3; CDR3aa: ASSYSSQGPGNQPQH
v_gene: TRBV20-1; CDR3aa: SASLSYNEQF
v_gene: TRBV10-3; CDR3aa: AIGGESGNTIY
v_gene: TRBV2; CDR3aa: ASRGQTTISGNTIY
v_gene: TRBV5-6; CDR3aa: ASSLVGVPYGYT
v_gene: TRBV11-2; CDR3aa: ASSPGTRRDTQY
v_gene: TRBV2; CDR3aa: ASSEGGTGMYEQY
v_gene: TRBV25-1; CDR3aa: ASGGQGRNSPLH
v_gene: TRBV19; CDR3aa: ASISRAGNTIY
v_gene: TRBV27; CDR3aa: ASSIGTGGREKLF
v_gene: TRBV6-5; CDR3aa: ASSYSGLAGPDTQY
v_gene: TRBV30; CDR3aa: AWSVGTYEKLF
v_gene: TRBV14; CDR3aa: ASSLQGVSGWDEQF
v_gene: TRBV2; CDR3aa: ASSVAETQY
v_gene: TRBV5-1; CDR3aa: ASSLRGDGNTIY
v_gene: TRBV7-9; CDR3aa: ASSLAGRVDIQY
v_gene: TRBV9; CDR3aa: ASSGQGSEQY
v_gene: TRBV29-1; CDR3aa: SVAGGDNEQF
v_gene: TRBV28; CDR3aa: AIQTGGSETQY
v_gene: TRBV7-2; CDR3aa: ASSLGSGSYNEQF
v_gene: TRBV9; CDR3aa: ASSVEGGLANIQY
v_gene: TRBV6-1; CDR3aa: ASSEATTGAEAF
v_gene: TRBV6-2/TRBV6-3; CDR3aa: ASSSPGLVNH
v_gene: TRBV9; CDR3aa: ASSVGPRSDGYT
v_gene: TRBV1; CDR3aa: TSSQDEGLTYNEQF
v_gene: TRBV5-1; CDR3aa: ASSSGVGGEKLF
v_gene: TRBV25-1; CDR3aa: ASSSQGRDGYT
v_gene: TRBV18; CDR3aa: ASSPPPVRSGNTIY
v_gene: TRBV7-9; CDR3aa: ASSARQGHSGNTIY
v_gene: TRBV5-1; CDR3aa: ASSLNRPEEAF
v_gene: TRBV2; CDR3aa: ASSEPGGTSTNGYT
v_gene: TRBV30; CDR3aa: AWSGLNGVATAYEQF
v_gene: TRBV10-3; CDR3aa: AISKQQPYNEQF
v_gene: TRBV25-1; CDR3aa: ASSVGPTREQY
v_gene: TRBV5-8; CDR3aa: ASSLELFMGSLSGANVLT
v_gene: TRBV6-5; CDR3aa: ASIGQGRLF
v_gene: TRBV5-6; CDR3aa: ASSGTGGRQEGYT
v_gene: TRBV27; CDR3aa: ASSFLLPGQRPLDTEAF
v_gene: TRBV7-6; CDR3aa: ASSLQRRGETQY
v_gene: TRBV6-6; CDR3aa: ASGQQGGTGYT
v_gene: TRBV5-1; CDR3aa: ASSVAGTEAF
v_gene: TRBV7-2; CDR3aa: ASSVGRLYEQY
v_gene: TRBV3-1/TRBV3-2; CDR3aa: ASSLTGVANGYT
v_gene: TRBV27; CDR3aa: ASIRPGSTEAF
v_gene: TRBV5-8; CDR3aa: ASSKDFYEQY
v_gene: TRBV2; CDR3aa: ASSEEGGLLREQY
v_gene: TRBV4-3; CDR3aa: ASSRETGGIGTGELF
v_gene: TRBV28; CDR3aa: ASSLNSPMSYT
v_gene: TRBV4-3; CDR3aa: ASSQEGAKTIQY
v_gene: TRBV6-6; CDR3aa: ASRNQGGLLEKLF
v_gene: TRBV5-1; CDR3aa: ASSIVGGSYNSPLH